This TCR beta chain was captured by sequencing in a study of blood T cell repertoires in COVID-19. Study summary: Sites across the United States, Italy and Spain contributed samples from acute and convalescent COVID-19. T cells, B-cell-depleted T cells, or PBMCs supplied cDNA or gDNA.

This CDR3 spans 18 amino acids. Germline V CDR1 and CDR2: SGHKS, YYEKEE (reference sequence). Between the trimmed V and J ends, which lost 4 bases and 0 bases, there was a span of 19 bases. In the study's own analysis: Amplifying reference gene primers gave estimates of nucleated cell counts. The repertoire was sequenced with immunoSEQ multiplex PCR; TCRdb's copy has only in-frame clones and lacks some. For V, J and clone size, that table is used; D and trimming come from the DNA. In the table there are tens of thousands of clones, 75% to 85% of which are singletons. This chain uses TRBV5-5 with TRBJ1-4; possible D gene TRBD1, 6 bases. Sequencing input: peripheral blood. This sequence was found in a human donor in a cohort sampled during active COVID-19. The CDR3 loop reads CASSRTYRATATNEKLFF. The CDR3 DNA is TGTGCCAGCAGCCGCACTTACAGGGCGACTGCAACTAATGAAAAACTGTTTTTT.